Below, 17 T cell receptor beta chains from the same sample are listed, as sequenced in a study of blood T cell repertoires in COVID-19 (dated by TCRdb to between 2020 and 2021). Library creation used the immunoSEQ multiplex PCR assay. Drawn from immuneACCESS, this table holds only the in-frame rearrangements with V and J called that TCRdb kept. Clones are partly lost; checked studies trace under half to an unresolved V gene and leave the rest unexplained. The sample table contains over 600,000 clones; only one count was recorded for 85% to 90% of them. The ten largest make up roughly 0.25% of the sample. Sequencing was performed on peripheral blood. These TCRs come from a woman between 18 and 29 years old with acute or convalescent COVID-19.

The rearrangement uses TRBV9 and TRBJ1-6, with 7 bases lining up with TRBD1. This CDR3 comprises 15 residues. Germline CDR1 reads SGDLS; CDR2 reads YYNGEE. V lost 3 bases to trimming and J lost 4 bases; unmatched junction nucleotides: 4. CDR3 sequence (DNA): TGTGCCAGCAGCGAGGGGGCCTCTTATAATTCACCCCTCCACTTT. Translating it yields CASSEGASYNSPLHF.

The chain employs TRBV6-1 and TRBJ1-5, with unresolved D. Germline-derived CDR1 and CDR2 are MNHNS and SASEGT. The CDR3 is made up of 15 amino acids. The V and J ends lost 1 base and 3 bases respectively, with 10 bases between them. The CDR3 region has the DNA TGTGCCAGCAGTGAAGAGTGGAGTGTCAATCAGCCCCAGCATTTT. It codes for CASSEEWSVNQPQHF.

This rearrangement joins TRBV6-2 or TRBV6-3 to TRBJ1-2; 7 bases align to TRBD1. The CDR3 is made up of 14 amino acids. J gave up 8 bases and V 2 bases, and 8 bases lay outside the gene matches. From germline, CDR1 is MNHEY and CDR2 SVGEGT. The CDR3 sequence: CASSYAGQLSGYTF. CDR3 coding DNA: TGTGCCAGCAGTTACGCGGGACAGCTCTCCGGCTACACCTTC.

The CDR3 DNA sequence: TGTGCCAGCAGCCTGAGGGACAGGGAAGAGACCCAGTACTTC. This gives the protein CASSLRDREETQYF. J is TRBJ2-5 and V is TRBV5-4, with 9 bases identical to TRBD1. There are 14 residues in the CDR3. Germline trimming cut 4 bases from V and 3 bases from J; bases unmatched to any gene: 4. Germline V gene sequence: CDR1 SGHNT, CDR2 YYREEE (reference sequence).

This chain uses TRBV7-9 with TRBJ2-7; D is undetermined. V lost 2 bases, J lost 5 bases, and 10 bases lay in between. The CDR3 consists of 13 residues. Germline CDR1 SEHNR, CDR2 FQNEAQ (reference sequence). The DNA of the CDR3 is TGTGCCAGCAGCTTAAGCTACCTAGACGAGCAGTACTTC. Translating gives CASSLSYLDEQYF. Filled out from reference TRBV7-9 and TRBJ2-7, the complete variable domain reads DTGVSQNPRHKITKRGQNVTFRCDPISEHNRLYWYRQTLGQGPEFLTYFQNEAQLEKSRLLSDRFSAERPKGSFSTLEIQRTEQGDSAMYLCASSLSYLDEQYFGPGTRLTVT.

V and J are TRBV4-3 and TRBJ1-1; 7 nucleotides line up with TRBD1. V trimming: 2 bases; J trimming: 1 base; junction bases outside the gene matches: 7. Germline V gene lookup returns CDR1 LGHNA and CDR2 YSLEER. CDR3 length: 16 residues. The CDR3 nucleotides are TGCGCCAGCAGCCAAAGACAGGGATTGGGGAACACTGAAGCTTTCTTT. Translated: CASSQRQGLGNTEAFF.

This CDR3 reads CASRKETQYF. The DNA for the CDR3 is TGTGCCAGTAGAAAGGAGACGCAGTATTTT. This sequence joins TRBV19 and TRBJ2-3, with unresolved D. Trimming took 6 bases from V and 9 from J, leaving 7 bases between them. Germline-derived CDR1 and CDR2 are LNHDA and SQIVND (reference sequence). The CDR3 is 10 amino acids.

The rearrangement links TRBV6-4 to TRBJ1-6; possibly TRBD1 for D (6 bases). The V end was cut by 2 bases, the J end by 10 bases, with 21 bases between. This CDR3 comprises 17 residues. Germline V lookup: CDR1 MRHNA, CDR2 SNTAGT. The CDR3 sequence: CASSDPGGRSGKSPLHF. The CDR3 coding sequence is TGTGCCAGCAGTGACCCGGGGGGCCGCTCGGGTAAGTCACCCCTCCACTTT.

V is TRBV5-1 and J is TRBJ2-3; 10 nucleotides agree with TRBD2. Germline V gene sequence: CDR1 SGHRS, CDR2 YFSETQ. Losses at the gene ends were 3 bases for V and 4 bases for J; bases not matched to a gene: 5. The CDR3 contains 15 residues. The CDR3, as DNA: TGCGCCAGCAGCTCAGGGACTAGCGCTTCAGATACGCAGTATTTT. It codes for CASSSGTSASDTQYF.

V is TRBV6-4 and J is TRBJ2-3, with D possibly matching TRBD1 (6 bases). The CDR3 has 15 residues. V gave up 6 bases and J gave up 3 bases, with 16 bases separating them. The germline gives CDR1 MRHNA, CDR2 SNTAGT. CDR3 DNA sequence: TGTGCCAGCAGGGCCGGGACACGGCCTACAGATACGCAGTATTTT. Translated: CASRAGTRPTDTQYF.

The rearrangement links TRBV19 to TRBJ1-3; D not certain. The V gene lost 7 bases and the J gene lost 4 bases, with 8 bases spanning the gap. Germline V gene sequence: CDR1 LNHDA, CDR2 SQIVND (reference sequence). This CDR3 spans 12 amino acids. CDR3 coding DNA: TGTGCCAGTACACAGACAGGAAACACCATATATTTT. Its protein product is CASTQTGNTIYF.

As concerns this clone: This sample includes further DNA sequences coding for the same CDR3. V usage is TRBV9 and J usage is TRBJ1-5, with D possibly TRBD1 on 5 matching bases. Trimming stripped 2 bases from V and 2 bases from J, with 8 bases between. This CDR3 has 14 residues. Germline values: CDR1 SGDLS, CDR2 YYNGEE. CDR3 in amino acids: CASSVGGGNQPQHF. Written as DNA, the CDR3 is TGTGCCAGCAGCGTCGGAGGGGGCAATCAGCCCCAGCATTTT. The full variable domain, completed using reference TRBV9 and TRBJ1-5, is DSGVTQTPKHLITATGQRVTLRCSPRSGDLSVYWYQQSLDQGLQFLIQYYNGEERAKGNILERFSAQQFPDLHSELNLSSLELGDSALYFCASSVGGGNQPQHFGDGTRLSIL.

J is TRBJ1-2 and V is TRBV11-2; D may be TRBD1 (5 bases). This CDR3 has 13 residues. Per germline, CDR1 SGHAT and CDR2 FQNNGV. Trimming stripped 0 bases from V and 8 bases from J, with 10 bases between. CDR3 amino acids: CASSLDAGRGYTF. The CDR3 DNA reads as TGTGCCAGCAGCTTAGATGCAGGGAGGGGCTACACCTTC.

The V gene is TRBV11-2, the J gene TRBJ1-6, with a weak D call TRBD1 (6 bases). Germline CDR1 and CDR2: SGHAT and FQNNGV. The CDR3 runs 16 residues. V lost 4 bases, J lost 8 bases, and 18 bases lay in between. The CDR3 nucleotides read TGTGCCAGCAGCTCCTGGGACACCAGGGGCTATTCACCCCTCCACTTT. Translation: CASSSWDTRGYSPLHF.

To note about this clone: The same CDR3 arises from other DNA sequences in this sample as well. The rearrangement joins TRBV9 to TRBJ2-7, with 7 bases aligning to TRBD2. Germline assignment: CDR1 SGDLS and CDR2 YYNGEE. The CDR3 is 14 residues long. With 2 bases clipped from V and 2 bases from J, the junction kept 4 bases outside the gene matches. CDR3 sequence: CASSVDGGTYEQYF. DNA of the CDR3: TGTGCCAGCAGCGTTGACGGGGGGACCTACGAGCAGTACTTC. The full variable domain, in which reference TRBV9 and TRBJ2-7 provide the parts outside the CDR3, is DSGVTQTPKHLITATGQRVTLRCSPRSGDLSVYWYQQSLDQGLQFLIQYYNGEERAKGNILERFSAQQFPDLHSELNLSSLELGDSALYFCASSVDGGTYEQYFGPGTRLTVT.

This sequence joins TRBV7-9 and TRBJ1-6; 9 positions match TRBD1. This CDR3 has 15 amino acids. The germline CDR1 and CDR2 sequences are SEHNR and FQNEAQ (reference sequence). J lost 10 bases, V lost 5 bases, and 9 bases had no gene match. CDR3 region: CASSPSGQGYSPLHF. The CDR3 DNA reads as TGTGCCAGCAGCCCCTCGGGACAGGGCTACTCACCCCTCCACTTT.

This chain uses TRBV29-1 with TRBJ1-5; D is unclear. Between the trimmed V and J ends, which lost 2 bases and 11 bases, there was a span of 10 bases. Germline V gene data show CDR1 as SQVTM and CDR2 as ANQGSEA. The CDR3 totals 11 residues. The CDR3 protein is CSVESGRSQHF. The CDR3, as DNA: TGCAGCGTTGAATCGGGGAGGTCCCAGCATTTT.